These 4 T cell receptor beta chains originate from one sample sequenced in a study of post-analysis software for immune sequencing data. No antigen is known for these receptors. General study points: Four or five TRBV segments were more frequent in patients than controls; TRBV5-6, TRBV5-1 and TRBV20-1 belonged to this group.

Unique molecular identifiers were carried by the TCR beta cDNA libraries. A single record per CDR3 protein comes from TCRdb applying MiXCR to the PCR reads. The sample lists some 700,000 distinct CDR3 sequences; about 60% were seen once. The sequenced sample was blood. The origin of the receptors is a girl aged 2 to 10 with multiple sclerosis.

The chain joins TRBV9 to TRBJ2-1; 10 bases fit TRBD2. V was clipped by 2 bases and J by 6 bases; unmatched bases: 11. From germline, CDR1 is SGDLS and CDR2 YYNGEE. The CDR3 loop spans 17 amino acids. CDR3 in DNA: TGTGCCAGCAGCGTCCTCCCCGAGACTAGCGGGCCCAATGAGCAGTTCTTC. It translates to CASSVLPETSGPNEQFF. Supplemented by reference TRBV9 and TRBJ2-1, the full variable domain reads DSGVTQTPKHLITATGQRVTLRCSPRSGDLSVYWYQQSLDQGLQFLIQYYNGEERAKGNILERFSAQQFPDLHSELNLSSLELGDSALYFCASSVLPETSGPNEQFFGPGTRLTVL.

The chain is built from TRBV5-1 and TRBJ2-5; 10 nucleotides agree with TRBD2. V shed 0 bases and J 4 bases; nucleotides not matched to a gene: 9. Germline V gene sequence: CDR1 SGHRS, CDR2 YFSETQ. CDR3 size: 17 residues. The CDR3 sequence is CASSLDSSGGQGETQYF. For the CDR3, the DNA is TGCGCCAGCAGCTTGGATAGTAGCGGGGGGCAAGGAGAGACCCAGTACTTC.

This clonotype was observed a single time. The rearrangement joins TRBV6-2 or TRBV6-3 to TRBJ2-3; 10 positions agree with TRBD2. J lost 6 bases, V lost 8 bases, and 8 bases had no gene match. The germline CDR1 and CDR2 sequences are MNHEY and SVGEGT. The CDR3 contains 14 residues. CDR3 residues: CASAGLAEEDTQYF. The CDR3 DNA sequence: TGTGCCAGCGCTGGACTAGCGGAGGAGGATACGCAGTATTTT.

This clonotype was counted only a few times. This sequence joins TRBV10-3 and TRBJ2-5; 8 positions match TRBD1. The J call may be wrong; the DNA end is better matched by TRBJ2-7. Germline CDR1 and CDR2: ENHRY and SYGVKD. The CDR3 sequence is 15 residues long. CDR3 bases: TGTGCCATCAGTGGCCTTGGACAGGGAGCCTACGAGCAGTACTTC. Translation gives CAISGLGQGAYEQYF.